This T cell receptor beta chain originates from a study of blood T cell repertoires in COVID-19. Study background: Acute-phase and convalescent COVID-19 samples originated in the United States, Italy and Spain. T cells, B-cell-depleted T cells, or PBMCs provided the cDNA or gDNA that served as material.

In the study's own analysis: Reference gene primer amplification gave nucleated cell count estimates. Sequenced by immunoSEQ multiplex PCR; TCRdb stores in-frame clones only, minus some. Clone size and the V and J calls come from that table; the DNA yielded D and trimming. The repertoire holds about 500,000 clones, with roughly nine tenths as singletons. Seattle participants joined during active infection and were tracked over time. With V trimmed by 6 bases and J by 4 bases, 20 bases remained unmatched. Per germline, CDR1 KGHDR and CDR2 SFDVKD. The CDR3 length is 19 residues. The chain recombines TRBV24-1 with TRBJ2-5; 9 nucleotides agree with TRBD1. The sequenced sample was peripheral blood. The receptor comes from a woman between 50 and 59 years old with COVID-19, enrolled during active disease. As DNA, the CDR3 is TGTGCCACCAGTACAGGGGGCGTAGGAGGGGGCCGGGGAGGAGAGACCCAGTACTTC. Translation gives CATSTGGVGGGRGGETQYF.